This T cell receptor beta chain stems from a study of blood T cell repertoires in COVID-19 (dated by TCRdb to 2020 to 2022). Turning to the overall study: Collaborator samples came from the United States, Italy and Spain and covered acute and convalescent phases of COVID-19. The samples were drawn from two sources: the first 160 participants of the ongoing ImmuneRACE study, and fewer than 1,500 subjects contributed by 6 global collaborators. A freely available public database, intended as a resource for researchers studying the immune response to SARS-CoV-2, is where the repertoires were released. Sample metadata almost always included a de-identified subject ID, COVID-19 status, age in years and sex. HLA class I and class II types, where available, came from metadata supplied by the sample provider rather than from assay-based typing. The dataset comprised deeply sampled blood TCRbeta repertoires from subjects exposed to, actively infected with, or recovered from COVID-19. The material from the prospective study consisted of cDNA or gDNA derived from T cells, B-cell-depleted T cells, or PBMCs.

Collaborating institutions collected whole blood in K2EDTA tubes following their own protocols. For TCRbeta analysis, collaborators shipped samples in one of three forms: frozen whole blood, isolated PBMCs, or DNA extracted from either of those sample types. About this clone itself: The clone's antigen remains unknown. The record has no base qualities; no much larger clone is one base away.

TCRbeta CDR3 regions were amplified from genomic DNA using the immunoSEQ Assay, a bias-controlled multiplex PCR. In the original analysis: The number of nucleated cells in each sample was estimated by amplification of reference gene primers within the assay. To quantify the absolute abundance of each unique TCRbeta CDR3 rearrangement, sequence reads were collapsed and filtered. For each sample, productive Simpson clonality was calculated as the square root of Simpson's diversity index across productive rearrangements. In TCRdb, the immuneACCESS table is reduced to in-frame sequences with V and J assigned. These tables do not hold every clone; where another copy was compared, an unresolved V gene accounts for under half, and the others remain unexplained. The V and J calls and clone size come from that table; D and trimming were worked out from the DNA. Recorded for this sample are around 140,000 clones; more than 60% of them occurred a single time. The ten largest clonotypes hold 1.5% to 2.5% of the sample.

Here is what the overall study found, with its caveats: The quantity of clinical and demographic metadata differed by source and by participant and was supplied without curation.

This TCR was sampled from a woman in her sixties with acute or convalescent COVID-19. The sequenced sample was peripheral blood.

The CDR3 region has the sequence CASSSVRALNSPLHF. The nucleotide sequence is TGTGCCAGCAGTTCCGTGCGGGCCCTTAATTCACCCCTCCACTTT. This receptor chain uses TRBV27 and TRBJ1-6; no D gene is confidently identified. The CDR3 has 15 amino acids, counting the end cysteine and phenylalanine. Only the CDR3 part of the read is kept: 45 bases, read in frame from the first base. Trimming at the junction amounts to 4 bases on V and 6 bases on J, and the germline ends lie 13 bases apart. Looking up the germline V gene (reference sequence) yields CDR1 MNHEY and CDR2 SMNVEV.